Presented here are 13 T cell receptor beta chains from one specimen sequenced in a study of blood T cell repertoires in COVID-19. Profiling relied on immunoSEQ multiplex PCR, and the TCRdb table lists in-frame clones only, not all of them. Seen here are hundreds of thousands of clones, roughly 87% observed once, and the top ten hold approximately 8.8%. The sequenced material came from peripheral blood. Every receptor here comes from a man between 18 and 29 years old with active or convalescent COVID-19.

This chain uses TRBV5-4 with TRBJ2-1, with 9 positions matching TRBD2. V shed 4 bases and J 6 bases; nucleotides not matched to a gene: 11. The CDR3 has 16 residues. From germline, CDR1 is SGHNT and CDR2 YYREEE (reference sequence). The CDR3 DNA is TGTGCCAGCAGCAATTCCCCGGCTAGCGGGGTCAATGAGCAGTTCTTC. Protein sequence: CASSNSPASGVNEQFF.

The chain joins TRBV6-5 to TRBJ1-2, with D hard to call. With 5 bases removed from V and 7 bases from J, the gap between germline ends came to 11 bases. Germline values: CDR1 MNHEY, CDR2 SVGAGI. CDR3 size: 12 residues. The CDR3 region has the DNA TGTGCCAGCAGTCGGGCGGGGAGTGGCTACACCTTC. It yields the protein CASSRAGSGYTF.

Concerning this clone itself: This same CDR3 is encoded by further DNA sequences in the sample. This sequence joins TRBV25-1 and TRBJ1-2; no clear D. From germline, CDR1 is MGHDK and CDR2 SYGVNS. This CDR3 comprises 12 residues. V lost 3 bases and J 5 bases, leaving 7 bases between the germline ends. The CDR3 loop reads CASSDPGYGYTF. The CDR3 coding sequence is TGTGCCAGCAGTGACCCGGGGTATGGCTACACCTTC.

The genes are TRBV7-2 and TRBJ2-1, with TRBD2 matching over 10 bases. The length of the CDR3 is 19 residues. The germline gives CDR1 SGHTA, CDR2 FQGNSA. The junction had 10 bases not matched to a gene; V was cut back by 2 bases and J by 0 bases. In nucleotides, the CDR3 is TGTGCCAGCAGCTTAAGGGGCCTAGCGGGGGCCGGCTCCTACAATGAGCAGTTCTTC. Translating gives CASSLRGLAGAGSYNEQFF.

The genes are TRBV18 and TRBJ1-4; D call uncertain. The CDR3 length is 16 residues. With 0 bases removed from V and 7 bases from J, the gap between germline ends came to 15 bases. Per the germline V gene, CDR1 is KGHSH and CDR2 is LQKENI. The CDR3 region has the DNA TGTGCCAGCTCACCACCGGATGCGACTTTTCGTGAAAAACTGTTTTTT. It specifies CASSPPDATFREKLFF.

In DNA form, the CDR3 reads TGCGCCAGCAGCCAAGGACCCCCGGGACTAGCGAACACCGGGGAGCTGTTTTTT. This codes for CASSQGPPGLANTGELFF. The chain joins TRBV4-1 to TRBJ2-2, with 8 bases fitting TRBD2. There are 18 residues in the CDR3. After removal of 1 base from V and 0 bases from J, the junction contained 7 bases not matched to a gene. Germline loops: CDR1 MGHRA, CDR2 YSYEKL.

CDR3 amino acids: CASSSRRTHLAGELFF. For the CDR3, the DNA is TGTGCCAGCAGCTCTCGCAGGACTCATTTGGCCGGGGAGCTGTTTTTT. This chain connects TRBV9 to TRBJ2-2; D perhaps matches TRBD2 (5 bases). Germline CDR1 is SGDLS and CDR2 is YYNGEE. Trimming shortened V by 4 bases and J by 6 bases, and 19 bases separated the two germline ends. The CDR3 is made up of 16 amino acids.

CDR3 sequence (DNA): TGTGCCAGCAGCCCGACCGCCGGGACAGGGATGAACACTGAAGCTTTCTTT. Translating it yields CASSPTAGTGMNTEAFF. The rearrangement joins TRBV3-1 (or the pseudogene TRBV3-2) to TRBJ1-1, with 9 positions matching TRBD1. With 4 bases clipped from V and 0 bases from J, the junction kept 9 bases outside the gene matches. Germline loops: CDR1 LGHDT, CDR2 YNNKEL (reference sequence). The CDR3 length is 17 residues.

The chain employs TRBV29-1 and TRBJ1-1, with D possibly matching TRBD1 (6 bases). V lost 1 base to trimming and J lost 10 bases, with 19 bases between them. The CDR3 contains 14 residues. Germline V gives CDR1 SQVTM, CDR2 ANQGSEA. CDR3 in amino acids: CSVEARGTGYGAFF. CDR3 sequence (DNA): TGCAGCGTTGAAGCGAGGGGGACCGGCTACGGAGCTTTCTTT.

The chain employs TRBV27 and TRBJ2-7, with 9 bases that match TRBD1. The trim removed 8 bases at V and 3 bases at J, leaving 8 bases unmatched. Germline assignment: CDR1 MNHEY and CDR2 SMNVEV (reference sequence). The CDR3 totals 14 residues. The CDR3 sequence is CASHRGQGYYEQYF. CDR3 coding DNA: TGTGCCAGCCACCGTGGACAGGGGTACTACGAGCAGTACTTC.

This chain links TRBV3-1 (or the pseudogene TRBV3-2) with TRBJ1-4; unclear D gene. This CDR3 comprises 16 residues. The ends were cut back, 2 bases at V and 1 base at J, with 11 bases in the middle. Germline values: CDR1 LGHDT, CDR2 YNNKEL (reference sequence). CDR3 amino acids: CASSQRRAGTNEKLFF. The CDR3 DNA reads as TGTGCCAGCAGCCAACGAAGGGCGGGAACTAATGAAAAACTGTTTTTT.

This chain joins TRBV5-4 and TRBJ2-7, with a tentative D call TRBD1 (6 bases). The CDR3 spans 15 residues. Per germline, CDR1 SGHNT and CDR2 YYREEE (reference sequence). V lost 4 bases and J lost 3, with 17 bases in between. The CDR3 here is CASSPTKTGGYEQYF. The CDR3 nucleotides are TGTGCCAGCAGCCCGACCAAGACAGGAGGCTACGAGCAGTACTTC.

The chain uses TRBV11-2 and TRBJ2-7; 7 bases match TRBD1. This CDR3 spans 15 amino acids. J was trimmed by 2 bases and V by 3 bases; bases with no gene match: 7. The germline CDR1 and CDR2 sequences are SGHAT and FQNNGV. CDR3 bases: TGTGCCAGCAGCTTTTTAGGACAGGCCGCCTACGAGCAGTACTTC. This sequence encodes CASSFLGQAAYEQYF.